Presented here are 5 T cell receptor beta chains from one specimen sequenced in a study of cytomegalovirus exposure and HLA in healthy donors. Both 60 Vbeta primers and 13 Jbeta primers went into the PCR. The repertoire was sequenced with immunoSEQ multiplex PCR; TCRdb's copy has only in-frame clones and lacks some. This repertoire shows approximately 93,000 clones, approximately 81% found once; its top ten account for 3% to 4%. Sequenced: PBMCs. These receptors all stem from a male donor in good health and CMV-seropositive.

The CDR3 spells CASSLDLGAADTQYF. DNA of the CDR3: TGCGCCAGCAGCTTGGATTTGGGGGCAGCAGATACGCAGTATTTT. This chain joins TRBV5-1 and TRBJ2-3; weak D call: TRBD1 (6 bases). The CDR3 totals 15 residues. Germline V gene sequence: CDR1 SGHRS, CDR2 YFSETQ. V gave up 0 bases and J gave up 4 bases, with 12 bases separating them.

The CDR3 sequence is CASSLDITGVGYTF. Written as DNA, the CDR3 is TGTGCCAGCAGCTTAGATATCACAGGGGTGGGCTACACCTTC. The J gene is TRBJ1-2, the V gene TRBV11-2, with 7 nucleotides matching TRBD1. The V gene's germline CDR1 is SGHAT and CDR2 FQNNGV. Trimming removed 0 bases from V and 8 bases from J; junction bases left unmatched: 6. The CDR3 has 14 amino acids.

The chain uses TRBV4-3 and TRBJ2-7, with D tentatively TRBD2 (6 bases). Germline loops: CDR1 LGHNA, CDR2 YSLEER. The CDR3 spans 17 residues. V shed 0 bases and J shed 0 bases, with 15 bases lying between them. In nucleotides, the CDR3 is TGCGCCAGCAGCCAAGATAGAACGGGGGTGAGCTCCTACGAGCAGTACTTC. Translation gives CASSQDRTGVSSYEQYF.

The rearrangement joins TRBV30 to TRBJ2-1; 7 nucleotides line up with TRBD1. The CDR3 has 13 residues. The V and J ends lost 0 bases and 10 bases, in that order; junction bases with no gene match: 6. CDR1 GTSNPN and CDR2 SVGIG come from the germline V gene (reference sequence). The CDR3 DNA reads TGTGCCTGGAGTGTACAGGGGACAAGCGAGCAGTTCTTC. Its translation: CAWSVQGTSEQFF.

CDR3 sequence reads: CASSGGTGPYEQYF. The CDR3, as DNA: TGTGCCAGCAGTGGGGGGACAGGCCCCTACGAGCAGTACTTC. This chain connects TRBV25-1 to TRBJ2-7; 8 bases fit TRBD1. Germline CDR1 is MGHDK and CDR2 is SYGVNS. V lost 4 bases to trimming and J lost 2 bases; unmatched junction nucleotides: 4. The CDR3 covers 14 residues.